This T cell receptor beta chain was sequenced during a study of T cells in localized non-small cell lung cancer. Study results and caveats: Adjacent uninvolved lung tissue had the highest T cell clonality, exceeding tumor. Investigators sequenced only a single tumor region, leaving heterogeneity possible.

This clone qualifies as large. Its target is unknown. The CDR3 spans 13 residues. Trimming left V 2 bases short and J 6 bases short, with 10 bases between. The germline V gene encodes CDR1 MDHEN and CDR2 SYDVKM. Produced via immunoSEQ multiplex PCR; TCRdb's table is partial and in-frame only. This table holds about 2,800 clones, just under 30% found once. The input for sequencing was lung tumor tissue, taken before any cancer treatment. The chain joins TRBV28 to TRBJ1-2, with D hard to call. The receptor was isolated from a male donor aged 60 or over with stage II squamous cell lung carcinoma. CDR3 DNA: TGTGCCAGCAGTTTACCGGGAGGGAATGGCTACACCTTC. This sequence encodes CASSLPGGNGYTF.